This T cell receptor (beta chain) was captured by sequencing in a study of spatial heterogeneity in lung cancer. Study as a whole: For the average unique TCR and UMI combination, more than eight occurrences appeared in raw reads.

Specified time point: sample taken at primary tumor resection. Samples were donated by 72 untreated early-stage non-small cell lung cancer patients. TCRdb passed the 5' RACE reads through MiXCR, listing each CDR3 protein once. The sample includes about 20,000 distinct CDR3 sequences, approximately 6.2% of them seen just once. The receptor was derived from a male donor with early-stage non-small cell lung cancer. The source material was PBMCs, sampled at surgery.

The DNA for the CDR3 is TGTGCCAGCAGGGGGGGAGGGTTCAGCAATCAGCCCCAGCATTTT. Its translation: CASRGGGFSNQPQHF. V is TRBV6-1 and J is TRBJ1-5; TRBD1 is a possible D gene (5 bases). V gave up 6 bases and J gave up 1 base, with 13 bases separating them. CDR3 length equals 15 residues. The germline gives CDR1 MNHNS, CDR2 SASEGT.